Each of the 7 T cell receptor beta chains below was sequenced from the same sample in a study of T cells in Graves' hyperthyroidism and ophthalmopathy. Amplification of TCR beta CDR3 regions was performed using RNA transcripts as template. The study used the HTBI primer set for a first-round RT-PCR of the TCR CDR3. TCRdb called the multiplex PCR reads again in MiXCR, with one record for every CDR3 protein. The data hold roughly 56,000 distinct CDR3 sequences, with roughly 52% observed a single time. The specimen was blood. These receptors were taken from a woman in her 30s with Graves' ophthalmopathy.

This clonotype was counted a single time. The V and J genes are TRBV24-1 and TRBJ1-1, with D uncertain. V gave up 12 bases and J gave up 1 base, with 8 bases separating them. This CDR3 is 11 amino acids long. Per germline, CDR1 KGHDR and CDR2 SFDVKD. As DNA, the CDR3 is TGTGCCGAGGGCAGGAACACTGAAGCTTTCTTT. Translated, it gives CAEGRNTEAFF.

This clonotype occurred a few times. V is TRBV28 and J is TRBJ1-3; D possibly corresponds to TRBD1 (5 bases). Trimming took off 6 bases at V and 6 bases at J, with 21 bases between the two ends. The germline V gene encodes CDR1 MDHEN and CDR2 SYDVKM. CDR3 size: 16 residues. CDR3 region: CASSHTIQASENTIYF. The CDR3 DNA follows: TGTGCCAGCAGCCACACTATACAGGCCTCAGAAAACACCATATATTTT.

This clonotype has ten or more counts. V usage is TRBV5-6 and J usage is TRBJ2-7; D call uncertain. Germline V CDR1 and CDR2: SGHDT, YYEEEE. Trimming removed 3 bases at V and 3 bases at J, with 4 bases between. The CDR3 is made up of 11 amino acids. CDR3 in amino acids: CASSSVYEQYF. CDR3 bases: TGTGCCAGCAGCTCCGTCTACGAGCAGTACTTC.

V and J are TRBV25-1 and TRBJ2-3; TRBD1 aligns across 7 bases. The CDR3 is 15 residues long. Germline V gene lookup returns CDR1 MGHDK and CDR2 SYGVNS. The V segment lost 4 bases and the J segment 3 bases; nucleotides outside the gene matches: 7. The chain's CDR3 is CASSAQDRLTDTQYF. Written as DNA, the CDR3 is TGTGCCAGCAGTGCCCAGGACAGGTTGACAGATACGCAGTATTTT.

This clonotype occurred many times. The J gene is TRBJ2-3, the V gene TRBV15; D gene uncertain. The length of the CDR3 is 15 residues. Trimming took off 6 bases at V and 2 bases at J, with 15 bases between the two ends. Germline values: CDR1 LNHNV, CDR2 YYDKDF (reference sequence). CDR3 protein: CATSGNLPHTDTQYF. The DNA for the CDR3 is TGTGCCACCAGTGGAAATCTCCCACACACAGATACGCAGTATTTT.

The chain combines TRBV15 with TRBJ2-1, with 11 bases that match TRBD2. The CDR3 runs to 18 residues. Unmatched junction bases numbered 8, after V lost 0 bases and J lost 4 bases. Germline V gene sequence: CDR1 LNHNV, CDR2 YYDKDF (reference sequence). The CDR3 protein is CATSREAPGLAVYNEQFF. The CDR3 DNA is TGTGCCACCAGCAGAGAGGCGCCGGGACTAGCGGTATACAATGAGCAGTTCTTC.

This clonotype was recorded only once. The junction departs from the called germline gene at one end, perhaps through a read error. This chain connects TRBV6-1 to TRBJ1-5; D is unclear. Germline V gives CDR1 MNHNS, CDR2 SASEGT. The CDR3 consists of 16 residues. This CDR3 is CASSEGRAGPYQPQYF. The CDR3, as DNA: TGTGCCAGCAGTGAAGGTAGGGCAGGCCCATACCAGCCCCAGTACTTT.